This T cell receptor (beta chain) came from a study of blood T cell repertoires in COVID-19. About the research overall: Samples taken during acute and convalescent COVID-19 were collected in the United States, Italy and Spain. T cells, B-cell-depleted T cells, or PBMCs supplied cDNA or gDNA.

In the original processing: Amplifying reference gene primers gave estimates of nucleated cell counts. Some clones are missing from TCRdb's copy, which holds only in-frame ones; the method was immunoSEQ multiplex PCR. That table gives V, J and clone size, and the DNA gave D and trimming. In the table there are 140,000 or so clones, 60% to 85% of which are singletons. V was clipped by 6 bases and J by 5 bases; unmatched bases: 3. The CDR3 has 13 residues. The germline V gene has CDR1 KGHSH and CDR2 LQKENI. The receptor was isolated from a man aged 45 to 65 with acute or convalescent COVID-19. This chain connects TRBV18 to TRBJ1-5; the match to TRBD1 covers 8 bases. The specimen sequenced was peripheral blood. The CDR3 sequence: CASSVQGDQPQHF. The CDR3 DNA is TGTGCCAGCTCGGTACAGGGGGATCAGCCCCAGCATTTT.